This T cell receptor (beta chain) was captured by sequencing in a study of identical twins. Study conclusions and caveats: One should note that invariant MAIT and iNKT cells could partly confound zero-insertion analyses. Conclusions rested on cross-sectional statistics rather than following the same donors. Compared with unrelated sharing, twin-shared out-of-frame alpha sequences had more low-probability sequences.

CDR1 and CDR2 from the germline V gene are SGHRS and YFSETQ. The CDR3 has 16 residues. Trimming took 0 bases from V and 5 from J, leaving 17 bases between them. A universal primer site arose from template switching, and cDNA bore unique molecular identifiers. Each CDR3 protein is one row after TCRdb ran MiXCR on the 5' RACE reads. Among 350,000 to 450,000 distinct CDR3 sequences listed, about a fifth were seen once. With respect to this clonotype: Its antigen is not identified.

Sequenced sample: naive T cells sorted from blood. The TCR comes from a man aged 50 to 59 in good health. The chain links TRBV5-1 to TRBJ2-5; perhaps TRBD2 as D (7 bases). CDR3 nucleotide sequence: TGCGCCAGCAGCTTGGCTCGGGGGGCTAAGGGGGAGACCCAGTACTTC. Translation: CASSLARGAKGETQYF.